This TCR beta chain was captured in a study of blood T cell repertoires in COVID-19. This CDR3 spans 13 amino acids. The V and J ends lost 3 bases and 1 base respectively, with 6 bases between them. Authors' data handling: Amplification of reference gene primers provided the estimated nucleated cell counts. Only in-frame clones appear in the TCRdb table, and some are missing; sequencing was by immunoSEQ multiplex PCR. The V and J calls and clone size come from that table; D and trimming were worked out from the DNA. Found here are 200,000 to 300,000 clones, about 87% of them singletons; the top ten hold less than 1.6%.

The clonotype was recovered from a woman between 35 and 50 years old who had recovered from COVID-19. Sequenced: peripheral blood. V and J are TRBV12-3 or TRBV12-4 and TRBJ1-2; no clear D gene. The CDR3 region is CASSFQDNYGYTF. The DNA for the CDR3 is TGTGCCAGCAGTTTCCAGGATAACTATGGCTACACCTTC.